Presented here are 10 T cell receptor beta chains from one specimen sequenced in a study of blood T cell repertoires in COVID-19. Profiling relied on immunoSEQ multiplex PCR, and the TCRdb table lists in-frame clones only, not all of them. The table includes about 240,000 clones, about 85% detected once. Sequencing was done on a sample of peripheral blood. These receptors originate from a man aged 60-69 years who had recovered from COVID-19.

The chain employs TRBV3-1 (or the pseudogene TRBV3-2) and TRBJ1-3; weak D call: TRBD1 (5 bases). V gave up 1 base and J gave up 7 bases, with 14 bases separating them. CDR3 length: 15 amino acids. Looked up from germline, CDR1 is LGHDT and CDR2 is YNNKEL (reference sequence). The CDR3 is CASSQVRREANTIYF. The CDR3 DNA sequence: TGTGCCAGCAGCCAAGTTCGCAGGGAGGCTAACACCATATATTTT.

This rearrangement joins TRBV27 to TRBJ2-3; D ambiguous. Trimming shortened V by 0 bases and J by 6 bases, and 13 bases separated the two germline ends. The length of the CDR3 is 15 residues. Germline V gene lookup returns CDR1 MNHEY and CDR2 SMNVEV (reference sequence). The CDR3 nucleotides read TGTGCCAGCAGTTTATCTCGGGTTCCCGGGGATACGCAGTATTTT. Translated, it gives CASSLSRVPGDTQYF.

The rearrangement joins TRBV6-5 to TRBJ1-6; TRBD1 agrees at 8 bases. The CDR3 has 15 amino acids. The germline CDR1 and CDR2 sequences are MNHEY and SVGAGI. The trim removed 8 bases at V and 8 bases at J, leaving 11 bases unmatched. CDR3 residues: CASGQNDRGDSPLHF. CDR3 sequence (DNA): TGTGCCAGCGGACAGAACGACAGGGGCGATTCACCCCTCCACTTT.

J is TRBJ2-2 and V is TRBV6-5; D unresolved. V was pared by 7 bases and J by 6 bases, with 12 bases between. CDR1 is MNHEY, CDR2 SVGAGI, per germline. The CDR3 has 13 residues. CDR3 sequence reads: CASTEQFPGELFF. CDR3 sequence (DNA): TGTGCCAGCACCGAACAGTTCCCCGGGGAGCTGTTTTTT.

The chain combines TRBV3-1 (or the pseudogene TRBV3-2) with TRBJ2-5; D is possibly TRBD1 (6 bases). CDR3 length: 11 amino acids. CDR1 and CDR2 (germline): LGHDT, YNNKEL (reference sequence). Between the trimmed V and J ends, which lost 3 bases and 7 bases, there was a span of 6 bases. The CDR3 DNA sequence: TGTGCCAGCAGCCAGGGGGCGACCCAGTACTTC. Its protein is CASSQGATQYF.

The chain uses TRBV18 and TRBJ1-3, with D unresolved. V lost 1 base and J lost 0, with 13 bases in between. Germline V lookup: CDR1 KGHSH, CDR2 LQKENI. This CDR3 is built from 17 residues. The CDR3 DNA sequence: TGTGCCAGCTCACCACAGTGGCGCCGGAGCTCTGGAAACACCATATATTTT. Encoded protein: CASSPQWRRSSGNTIYF. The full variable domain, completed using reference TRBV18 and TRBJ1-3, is NAGVMQNPRHLVRRRGQEARLRCSPMKGHSHVYWYRQLPEEGLKFMVYLQKENIIDESGMPKERFSAEFPKEGPSILRIQQVVRGDSAAYFCASSPQWRRSSGNTIYFGEGSWLTVV.

The CDR3 DNA follows: TGTGCCAGCAGCTTAGCGGGATCGGGGGGCACTGAAGCTTTCTTT. It is translated as CASSLAGSGGTEAFF. V is TRBV7-6 and J is TRBJ1-1; possibly TRBD1 for D (5 bases). The V and J ends lost 0 bases and 4 bases respectively, with 12 bases between them. This CDR3 contains 15 residues. Germline V lookup: CDR1 SGHVS, CDR2 FNYEAQ.

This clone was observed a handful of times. DNA of the CDR3: TGTGCCAGCAGCCAACGCGGGGGGGTGGAGACCCAGTACTTC. This gives the protein CASSQRGGVETQYF. The genes are TRBV3-1 (or the pseudogene TRBV3-2) and TRBJ2-5, with 9 bases identical to TRBD2. CDR1 is LGHDT and CDR2 is YNNKEL in the germline V gene (reference sequence). CDR3 length: 14 amino acids. The V segment lost 2 bases and the J segment 5 bases; nucleotides outside the gene matches: 3.

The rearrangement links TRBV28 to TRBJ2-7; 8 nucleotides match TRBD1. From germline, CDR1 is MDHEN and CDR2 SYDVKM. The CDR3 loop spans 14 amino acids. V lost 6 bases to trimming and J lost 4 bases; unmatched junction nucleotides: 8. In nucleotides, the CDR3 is TGTGCCAGCAGGGGGACAGGAACCTCTTACGAGCAGTACTTC. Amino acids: CASRGTGTSYEQYF.

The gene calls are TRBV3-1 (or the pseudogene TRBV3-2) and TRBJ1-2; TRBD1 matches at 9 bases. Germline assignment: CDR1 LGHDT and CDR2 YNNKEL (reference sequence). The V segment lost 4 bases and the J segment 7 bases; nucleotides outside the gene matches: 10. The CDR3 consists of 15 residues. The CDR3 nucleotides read TGTGCCAGCAGCCCAAACCGGGACAGGGTCTCTGGCTACACCTTC. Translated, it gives CASSPNRDRVSGYTF.